This T cell receptor beta chain was recorded in a study of metastatic and nonmetastatic thyroid tumors. Across the study: Both malignant and benign thyroid patients supplied peripheral blood and tumor or nodule tissue samples, across which the repertoires of these patients were then compared.

Points from the study as a whole: A significant increase in TCR beta diversity was reportedly seen in malignant thyroid tumors relative to benign nodules, in blood and tumor.

TCRdb re-called the PCR reads via MiXCR. The sample has around 20,000 clones, 20% to 25% seen once. CDR3 length equals 15 residues. V was pared by 0 bases and J by 5 bases, with 10 bases of the junction left unmatched. Germline lookup yields CDR1 DFQATT and CDR2 SNEGSKA (reference sequence). On this clone: Antigen: not known.

Patients had received no treatment of any kind before thyroid surgery. The sequenced sample consisted of adjacent normal tissue. The chain joins TRBV20-1 to TRBJ2-7; 7 bases map to TRBD2. The receptor comes from a female donor with papillary thyroid cancer or a benign thyroid nodule (not recorded which). Some clones in this sample may be carry-over from other donors' samples. The CDR3 DNA sequence: TGCAGTGCTAGAGATGGGGCGAGTGGGAGGGACGAGCAGTACTTC. Residues: CSARDGASGRDEQYF.